These 31 T cell receptor beta chains originate from one sample sequenced in a study of post-analysis software for immune sequencing data (dated by TCRdb to between 2014 and 2016). The method behind the library was PCR. Sequenced using an Illumina HiSeq 2500. To reduce PCR and sequencing biases, unique molecular identifiers were incorporated into the TCR beta cDNA libraries. TCRdb handled the public reads itself, with Q25 trimming in fastp and clone calling in MiXCR, and kept productive beta chains. Each entry merges the rows of one CDR3 protein and shows their most common DNA and genes. Here the sample has roughly 620,000 distinct CDR3 sequences; about 40% occur a single time. Under 2% of the sample rests with the top ten. These receptors have no known antigen. General study outcomes and caveats: Roughly 5 TRBV segments, including TRBV5-6, TRBV5-1 and TRBV20-1, were significantly more frequent in patients than controls.

Sequencing was done on a sample of blood. The source is a girl between 5 and 17 years old with multiple sclerosis.

About this clonotype: One end of the junction does not line up with germline, which may come from a read error. This chain links TRBV10-3 with TRBJ2-7, with D maybe TRBD2 (5 bases). CDR1 and CDR2 (germline): ENHRY, SYGVKD. This CDR3 is built from 14 residues. CDR3 protein: CVISESGGLYEQYF. The CDR3 DNA follows: TGTGTCATCAGTGAGAGCGGCGGACTCTACGAGCAGTACTTC.

The chain combines TRBV20-1 with TRBJ2-1; 10 bases line up with TRBD2. CDR1 and CDR2 (germline): DFQATT, SNEGSKA (reference sequence). The length of the CDR3 is 19 residues. Trimming removed 1 base from V and 0 bases from J; junction bases left unmatched: 12. The CDR3 loop reads CSARVGASGGPSSYNEQFF. CDR3 DNA: TGCAGTGCTAGAGTCGGGGCTAGCGGGGGTCCGAGCTCCTACAATGAGCAGTTCTTC.

The chain uses TRBV5-1 and TRBJ2-3; D is perhaps TRBD2 (5 bases). The CDR3 extends over 14 amino acids. The V gene's germline CDR1 is SGHRS and CDR2 YFSETQ. Trimming took 0 bases from V and 6 from J, leaving 11 bases between them. The CDR3 spells CASSLDWERDTQYF. The CDR3 coding sequence is TGCGCCAGCAGCTTGGATTGGGAGAGGGATACGCAGTATTTT.

The chain employs TRBV12-3 or TRBV12-4 and TRBJ2-3; 9 bases agree with TRBD2. Trimming cost V 3 bases and J 4 bases; bases outside gene matches: 11. CDR3 length equals 17 residues. The CDR3 sequence: CASSFKREARSADTQYF. As DNA, the CDR3 is TGTGCCAGCAGTTTTAAGCGGGAGGCCCGGAGTGCAGATACGCAGTATTTT.

This clonotype was observed a handful of times. This chain links TRBV28 with TRBJ2-7; 8 bases fit TRBD1. In germline, CDR1 is MDHEN, CDR2 SYDVKM. This CDR3 is built from 16 residues. Trimming removed 4 bases from V and 0 bases from J; junction bases left unmatched: 8. The chain's CDR3 is CASSSPADRASYEQYF. The CDR3, as DNA: TGTGCCAGCAGTTCCCCCGCGGACAGGGCCTCCTACGAGCAGTACTTC.

V and J are TRBV24-1 and TRBJ1-2, with 7 bases lining up with TRBD1. The J segment lost 4 bases and the V segment lost 4 bases, leaving 11 bases of the junction unmatched. This CDR3 has 16 amino acids. CDR1 is KGHDR, CDR2 SFDVKD, per germline. The CDR3 DNA is TGTGCCACCAGTGACTCCGGGACAGAGAAGCCCTATGGCTACACCTTC. This translates into CATSDSGTEKPYGYTF.

The rearrangement links TRBV20-1 to TRBJ1-2, with D tentatively TRBD1 (6 bases). This CDR3 is 12 amino acids long. The germline V and J ends were trimmed by 4 bases and 4 bases, with 10 bases remaining between them. In germline, CDR1 is DFQATT, CDR2 SNEGSKA (reference sequence). CDR3 protein: CSAIGTLYGYTF. CDR3 DNA: TGCAGTGCTATCGGGACACTCTATGGCTACACCTTC.

This chain connects TRBV10-3 to TRBJ2-3, with D possibly matching TRBD1 (6 bases). V shed 7 bases and J shed 4 bases, with 9 bases lying between them. CDR3 size: 12 residues. The germline V gene encodes CDR1 ENHRY and CDR2 SYGVKD. The CDR3 DNA sequence: TGTGCCATCAAAAGGGGGTCAGATACGCAGTATTTT. Translated: CAIKRGSDTQYF.

Regarding this clonotype: At one boundary the junction diverges from the germline segment, which might be a read error. The V gene is TRBV20-1, the J gene TRBJ2-7; perhaps TRBD2 as D (5 bases). The CDR3 has 13 amino acids. Germline CDR1 DFQATT, CDR2 SNEGSKA (reference sequence). CDR3 DNA: TGCAGTGCTAGCAAGGGTAGCGCCTACGAGCAGTACTTT. Translating gives CSASKGSAYEQYF.

This clonotype showed up many times. CDR3 in amino acids: CASRVAGGDTDTQYF. Written as DNA, the CDR3 is TGCGCCAGCAGAGTGGCGGGAGGGGACACAGATACGCAGTATTTT. The chain joins TRBV5-1 to TRBJ2-3; 9 bases are shared with TRBD2. With V trimmed by 5 bases and J by 2 bases, 6 bases remained unmatched. Germline lookup yields CDR1 SGHRS and CDR2 YFSETQ. The CDR3 is 15 amino acids.

The chain has TRBV5-1 and TRBJ2-1; unclear D gene. Trimming stripped 0 bases from V and 9 bases from J, with 10 bases between. This CDR3 has 13 residues. Germline CDR1 SGHRS, CDR2 YFSETQ. CDR3 sequence (DNA): TGCGCCAGCAGCTTGGACGGGCAGGCTGAGCAGTTCTTC. Its protein is CASSLDGQAEQFF. Full variable domain (remainder filled in from reference TRBV5-1 and TRBJ2-1): KAGVTQTPRYLIKTRGQQVTLSCSPISGHRSVSWYQQTPGQGLQFLFEYFSETQRNKGNFPGRFSGRQFSNSRSEMNVSTLELGDSALYLCASSLDGQAEQFFGPGTRLTVL.

V gene TRBV12-3 or TRBV12-4 combines with J gene TRBJ2-7, with TRBD2 matching 14 bases. Trimming took 6 bases from V and 7 from J; bases not matched to a gene: 8. The CDR3 spans 15 residues. The CDR3 here is CASSRTSGRQWEQYF. For the CDR3, the DNA is TGTGCCAGCAGCAGGACTAGCGGGAGGCAGTGGGAGCAGTACTTC.

A few counts support this clonotype. V and J are TRBV20-1 and TRBJ1-2, with 7 bases identical to TRBD1. Germline V gene lookup returns CDR1 DFQATT and CDR2 SNEGSKA (reference sequence). The J segment lost 1 base and the V segment lost 3 bases, leaving 2 bases of the junction unmatched. The CDR3 sequence is 13 residues long. The CDR3: CSARRDSNYGYTF. The CDR3 coding sequence is TGCAGTGCTAGGAGGGACAGTAACTATGGCTACACCTTC.

This chain links TRBV20-1 with TRBJ2-3; 7 bases agree with TRBD2. Unmatched junction bases numbered 7, after V lost 6 bases and J lost 10 bases. The germline gives CDR1 DFQATT, CDR2 SNEGSKA (reference sequence). CDR3 length: 11 amino acids. The CDR3 is CSAAPGGPQYF. CDR3 coding DNA: TGCAGTGCGGCACCGGGAGGCCCGCAGTATTTT.

The chain carries TRBV7-8 and TRBJ1-5, with TRBD1 matching 8 bases. The ends lost 3 bases at V and 7 bases at J; junction bases unmatched: 17. There are 18 residues in the CDR3. The germline V gene encodes CDR1 SGHVS and CDR2 FQNEAQ. CDR3 nucleotides: TGTGCCAGCAGCTTGGTCCGGACAGTGACAGGGGAGGGGCAGCCCCAGCATTTT. Translation: CASSLVRTVTGEGQPQHF.

The chain uses TRBV29-1 and TRBJ1-2; tentative D call: TRBD1 (6 bases). Germline assignment: CDR1 SQVTM and CDR2 ANQGSEA. Trimming shortened V by 4 bases and J by 11 bases, and 8 bases separated the two germline ends. The CDR3 consists of 9 residues. CDR3 DNA: TGCAGCGTTGGGAGGGGGTACACCTTC. Translated: CSVGRGYTF.

The CDR3, as DNA: TGTGCCATCAAAGGAGGGGTCATAACAGATACGCAGTATTTT. Protein: CAIKGGVITDTQYF. The V gene is TRBV10-3, the J gene TRBJ2-3, with D tentatively TRBD2 (6 bases). CDR3 length: 14 residues. With 7 bases removed from V and 3 bases from J, the gap between germline ends came to 14 bases. Germline V gives CDR1 ENHRY, CDR2 SYGVKD.

This clonotype was detected once. This rearrangement joins TRBV7-9 to TRBJ2-7, with a weak D call TRBD1 (5 bases). In germline, CDR1 is SEHNR, CDR2 FQNEAQ (reference sequence). The CDR3 is 13 amino acids. V dropped 5 bases and J dropped 4 bases, with 12 bases sitting between them. CDR3 DNA: TGTGCCAGCAGCATAGAGAGACAGTACGAGCAGTACTTC. Amino acid sequence: CASSIERQYEQYF.

The chain carries TRBV7-2 and TRBJ2-1, with D possibly being TRBD1 (6 bases). TRBJ2-7 explains the end of the DNA better; the J call may be wrong. Germline V gene data show CDR1 as SGHTA and CDR2 as FQGNSA. The CDR3 covers 15 residues. CDR3 residues: CASSPEWGPYNEQYF. The DNA of the CDR3 is TGTGCCAGCAGCCCCGAGTGGGGGCCGTACAATGAGCAGTACTTC.

The CDR3 protein is CASSFGGPQTAGRQPQHF. The CDR3 nucleotides read TGTGCCAGCAGTTTTGGTGGGCCCCAGACGGCCGGGCGTCAGCCCCAGCATTTT. V and J are TRBV12-3 or TRBV12-4 and TRBJ1-5; D call uncertain. The CDR3 has 18 residues. V was trimmed by 3 bases and J by 6 bases, leaving 24 bases between them.

J is TRBJ1-2 and V is TRBV4-1, with D possibly being TRBD1 (5 bases). The V end lost 2 bases, the J end lost 4 bases, and 14 bases lay between the germline ends. The CDR3 spans 15 residues. CDR1 is MGHRA and CDR2 is YSYEKL in the germline V gene. CDR3 loop: CASSQPTRGAYGYTF. Here the CDR3 DNA reads TGCGCCAGCAGCCAACCTACTAGGGGTGCCTATGGCTACACCTTC.

The V and J genes are TRBV5-1 and TRBJ2-1; 9 bases match TRBD2. The CDR3 consists of 15 residues. Trimming took 4 bases from V and 5 from J; bases not matched to a gene: 7. Germline loops: CDR1 SGHRS, CDR2 YFSETQ. The CDR3 nucleotides are TGCGCCAGCAGCGCCACCGGGACTAGCAACAATGAGCAGTTCTTC. Translated, it gives CASSATGTSNNEQFF.

CDR3 bases: TGTGCCAGCAGCCCCCGGGAGGGTCCCCTGAACACTGAAGCTTTCTTT. Encoded protein: CASSPREGPLNTEAFF. The V and J genes are TRBV7-6 and TRBJ1-1, with D uncertain. Trimming took 5 bases from V and 0 from J, leaving 16 bases between them. Germline V gene lookup returns CDR1 SGHVS and CDR2 FNYEAQ. The CDR3 is 16 amino acids.

A note on this clonotype: One end of the junction fails to match germline, which may point to a read error. V is TRBV12-3 or TRBV12-4 and J is TRBJ2-3; 7 bases map to TRBD1. This CDR3 is 14 amino acids long. CDR3 region: CASSPRQGADTQYF. The CDR3 coding sequence is TGCGCCAGCAGCCCCCGACAGGGCGCAGATACGCAGTATTTT.

The chain recombines TRBV7-8 with TRBJ2-1; D assignment may be TRBD1 or TRBD2 (5 bases each). Trimming shortened V by 4 bases and J by 5 bases, and 12 bases separated the two germline ends. The germline CDR1 and CDR2 sequences are SGHVS and FQNEAQ. The CDR3 loop spans 14 amino acids. CDR3 DNA sequence: TGTGCCAGCAGCTCCAGGGACGCCGACAATGAGCAGTTCTTC. Amino acid sequence: CASSSRDADNEQFF. Together with reference TRBV7-8 and TRBJ2-1, the CDR3 gives the full variable domain: GAGVSQSPRYKVAKRGQDVALRCDPISGHVSLFWYQQALGQGPEFLTYFQNEAQLDKSGLPSDRFFAERPEGSVSTLKIQRTQQEDSAVYLCASSSRDADNEQFFGPGTRLTVL.

This clonotype was picked up a small number of times. This sequence joins TRBV20-1 and TRBJ2-3, with D perhaps matching TRBD1 (5 bases). Between the trimmed V and J ends, which lost 5 bases and 4 bases, there was a span of 13 bases. In germline, CDR1 is DFQATT, CDR2 SNEGSKA (reference sequence). The CDR3 is 13 residues long. The chain's CDR3 is CSAFQGKSDTQYF. Here the CDR3 DNA reads TGCAGTGCTTTTCAGGGAAAGTCAGATACGCAGTATTTT.

The rearrangement links TRBV11-2 to TRBJ2-5, with D possibly TRBD1 on 5 matching bases. Per germline, CDR1 SGHAT and CDR2 FQNNGV. Deletions cut 8 bases from V and 2 bases from J, with 9 bases between. The CDR3 sequence is 12 residues long. The CDR3: CASEGAQETQYF. Here the CDR3 DNA reads TGTGCCAGCGAAGGGGCGCAAGAGACCCAGTACTTC.

The chain carries TRBV12-3 or TRBV12-4 and TRBJ1-2; TRBD1 might be the D (6 bases). V was cut by 6 bases and J by 0 bases, with 14 bases left in between. The CDR3 covers 15 residues. DNA for the CDR3: TGTGCCAGCAGGGTCAGGGGTTTGCCTAACTATGGCTACACCTTC. Its translation: CASRVRGLPNYGYTF.

This clonotype came up a few times. The chain links TRBV6-5 to TRBJ2-3; 7 bases align to TRBD2. V shed 5 bases, J shed 8 bases, and the junction held 4 bases outside the gene matches. The CDR3 length is 12 residues. The germline gives CDR1 MNHEY, CDR2 SVGAGI. CDR3 sequence (DNA): TGTGCCAGCAGTCCCTCGGGGGGTACGCAGTATTTT. The encoded protein is CASSPSGGTQYF.

This clonotype has a single count. Germline is not matched at one junction end, which may reflect a read error. This chain joins TRBV7-8 and TRBJ2-1, with 9 positions matching TRBD2. This CDR3 has 17 amino acids. Per the germline V gene, CDR1 is SGHVS and CDR2 is FQNEAQ. CDR3 sequence (DNA): TGTGCCGGCAGCTCGAGAGGGGGCGGGGGGGCATACAATGAGCAGTTCTTC. Protein: CAGSSRGGGGAYNEQFF. Complete variable domain (other parts from reference TRBV7-8 and TRBJ2-1): GAGVSQSPRYKVAKRGQDVALRCDPISGHVSLFWYQQALGQGPEFLTYFQNEAQLDKSGLPSDRFFAERPEGSVSTLKIQRTQQEDSAVYLCAGSSRGGGGAYNEQFFGPGTRLTVL.

The chain combines TRBV7-9 with TRBJ2-7; D uncertain. CDR3 length equals 13 residues. Germline lookup yields CDR1 SEHNR and CDR2 FQNEAQ (reference sequence). V lost 4 bases to trimming and J lost 7 bases, with 14 bases between them. This CDR3 reads CASSYGPLREQYF. The CDR3 DNA is TGTGCCAGCAGCTATGGACCTTTGAGGGAGCAGTACTTC. The whole variable domain, filled in from reference TRBV7-9 and TRBJ2-7, reads DTGVSQNPRHKITKRGQNVTFRCDPISEHNRLYWYRQTLGQGPEFLTYFQNEAQLEKSRLLSDRFSAERPKGSFSTLEIQRTEQGDSAMYLCASSYGPLREQYFGPGTRLTVT.